This TCR beta chain stems from a study of T cell responses to AZD1222 COVID-19 vaccine (dated by TCRdb to about 2021). For the wider study: A total of approximately 240 trial participants underwent TCR sequencing, of whom about 210 received two doses of AZD1222 and roughly 25 received two doses of the MenACWY control vaccine. Trial participants were enrolled into age subgroups of 18-55, 56-69 and 70-plus years, which contained about 160, 30 and 59 TCR-sequenced participants, respectively.

With respect to this clone: Its antigen is still unknown. No much larger clone exists at a distance of one base, and base qualities are not known.

The CDR3 regions of human TCRbeta chains were analyzed by immunosequencing. Under the source paper's analysis protocol: Repertoire TCRs were matched against a reference library of SARS-CoV-2-specific TCRs generated with the MIRA antigen-specificity platform. Breadth was defined as the fraction of unique TCRs that were SARS-CoV-2-associated. Depth was defined as the fraction of total T cells that were SARS-CoV-2-associated. Using the MIRA data, every spike-specific TCR was mapped to the spike region that the TCR reacted to and assigned to either a CD4 or a CD8 class. Log10-transformed breadth and depth values were compared by one-way ANOVA with Sidak's multiple comparisons tests. Sourced from immuneACCESS, this table was stored by TCRdb with only in-frame sequences that have V and J called. A share of the clones is absent; for the studies checked, an unresolved V gene accounts for under half, and the remainder has no known explanation. V, J and clone size are those of that table, while D and trimming were read from the DNA. The sample table shows under 170,000 clones, and more than 85% are seen once. Approximately 3.3% of the sample is in the top ten clones.

What the authors observed across the whole study: Spike-specific TCR breadth and depth rose significantly after two AZD1222 doses compared with day 0 and with MenACWY recipients. Because no day 14 peak-response samples were available, repertoires were characterized only after the peak T cell response. Participants were mostly white British, with more females than males. The authors suggested clonal diversity may have been underestimated. The whole spike protein was spanned by vaccine-associated CD4 TCRs, and dominant responses were seen in regions 160-218 and 743-854. Conclusions about previously exposed vaccinees are limited because only a handful of AZD1222 recipients were SARS-CoV-2 seropositive at baseline. In the small 56-69-year group, the increase in depth fell short of significance, most likely because of low power. Reportedly, almost half of the unique spike-specific TCRs recognized epitopes lying outside the regions that are mutated in the B.1.351 and B.1.1.7 variants.

The time point label on this specimen signifies: about 28 days (+/-7) after the second vaccine dose. Because spike-specific TCR depth and breadth did not differ between the two schedules, AZD1222 recipients who got a second dose at roughly 4 weeks were pooled with those who got a second dose at roughly 12 weeks. Samples from vaccinated people were obtained from the UK trials COV001 and COV002, which included a single-blind randomized controlled phase 2/3 trial of AZD1222 (ChAdOx1 nCoV-19) in healthy adults. Trial participant PBMC samples were collected at day 0 and day 28 after the second dose for TCRbeta chain sequencing. The sequencing used peripheral blood, collected 28 days after the second AZD1222 dose. The sequence was collected from an adult who received the AZD1222 COVID-19 vaccine.

The DNA sequence is as follows: TGCAGCGCCCCTCAACATGGGGGCGAGAACACCGGGGAGCTGTTTTTT. The encoded protein is CSAPQHGGENTGELFF. The receptor chain draws on TRBV29-1 and TRBJ2-2; TRBD1 is possibly the D segment (6 matching bases). The junction carries 19 bases between V and J, which are trimmed by 7 bases and 1 base respectively. The CDR3 contains 16 residues, cysteine and phenylalanine counted. Kept here is only the CDR3 DNA, which spans 48 bases and is read in frame from base 1. Per the germline V gene, SQVTM is the CDR1 and ANQGSEA is the CDR2.